These 10 T cell receptor beta chains came from one sample sequenced in a study of shared clonotypes between healthy human individuals (dated by TCRdb to the early 2020s). The method was the immunoSEQ multiplex PCR assay. Entries here come from immuneACCESS through TCRdb and include only in-frame sequences with V and J called. Some clones fail to appear in such tables; in the studies checked, an unresolved V gene covers under half of the shortfall, and the cause of the remainder is unknown. The table for this sample lists about 2.4 million clones; 85% to 95% of them were counted only once. The top ten hold around 0.14% of the sample. Sequenced: naive CD4+ T cells sorted from blood. The cell subset or site label of this sample denotes: CD45RA+ positively selected. The receptors derive from a man between 18 and 35 years old in good health.

The genes are TRBV11-2 and TRBJ2-7; a weak D match, TRBD1 (6 bases). CDR1 is SGHAT, CDR2 FQNNGV, per germline. V was trimmed by 8 bases and J by 3 bases, leaving 20 bases between them. The CDR3 totals 15 residues. The CDR3 loop reads CASRRVRDTSYEQYF. DNA for the CDR3: TGTGCCAGCCGTAGGGTAAGGGACACAAGCTACGAGCAGTACTTC.

Of note for this clone: Other DNA variants within this sample encode the same CDR3. The rearrangement links TRBV5-4 to TRBJ2-2; 9 positions agree with TRBD2. This CDR3 contains 15 residues. J was trimmed by 3 bases and V by 2 bases; bases with no gene match: 2. CDR1 is SGHNT, CDR2 YYREEE, per germline (reference sequence). DNA of the CDR3: TGTGCCAGCAGCTTAGTAGCGGGAGACACCGGGGAGCTGTTTTTT. Translating gives CASSLVAGDTGELFF.

Details on this clone: Other DNA variants within this sample encode the same CDR3. The chain links TRBV5-1 to TRBJ1-1; possibly TRBD1 for D (6 bases). The CDR3 length is 15 residues. CDR1 SGHRS and CDR2 YFSETQ come from the germline V gene. V gave up 0 bases and J gave up 5 bases, with 14 bases separating them. The CDR3 sequence: CASSLEGGSGTEAFF. DNA for the CDR3: TGCGCCAGCAGCTTGGAAGGGGGGAGCGGTACTGAAGCTTTCTTT.

This clone was picked up one time. In nucleotides, the CDR3 is TGTGCCAGCAGTTACCTGGACAGGGGTGAAGATACGCAGTATTTT. Amino acids: CASSYLDRGEDTQYF. J is TRBJ2-3 and V is TRBV6-6, with 9 bases fitting TRBD1. The CDR3 length is 15 residues. CDR1 MNHNY and CDR2 SVGAGI come from the germline V gene (reference sequence). The junction had 5 bases not matched to a gene; V was cut back by 2 bases and J by 5 bases.

The chain combines TRBV30 with TRBJ2-2; 8 nucleotides agree with TRBD1. Unmatched junction bases numbered 3, after V lost 6 bases and J lost 6 bases. From germline, CDR1 is GTSNPN and CDR2 SVGIG (reference sequence). The CDR3 totals 12 residues. The CDR3 DNA reads TGTGCCTGCTCACAGGGGGCCGGGGAGCTGTTTTTT. Translation gives CACSQGAGELFF. The whole variable domain, remainder taken from reference TRBV30 and TRBJ2-2, is SQTIHQWPATLVQPVGSPLSLECTVEGTSNPNLYWYRQAAGRGLQLLFYSVGIGQISSEVPQNLSASRPQDRQFILSSKKLLLSDSGFYLCACSQGAGELFFGEGSRLTVL.

The rearrangement uses TRBV6-6 and TRBJ2-7; D may be TRBD1 or TRBD2 (5 bases each). The CDR3 spans 15 residues. Trimming stripped 6 bases from V and 6 bases from J, with 21 bases between. The V gene's germline CDR1 is MNHNY and CDR2 SVGAGI (reference sequence). The CDR3: CASSSQGAGSPEQYF. CDR3 DNA: TGTGCCAGCAGCTCACAAGGGGCAGGGAGTCCCGAGCAGTACTTC.

V and J are TRBV5-6 and TRBJ1-2; 11 bases line up with TRBD1. Germline V gives CDR1 SGHDT, CDR2 YYEEEE. The CDR3 is made up of 13 amino acids. Trimming took 7 bases from V and 7 from J; bases not matched to a gene: 6. CDR3 coding DNA: TGTGCCAGCTCCAAGGGACAGGGGGTTGGCTACACCTTC. This sequence encodes CASSKGQGVGYTF.

The genes are TRBV27 and TRBJ2-1, with 11 bases fitting TRBD2. Looked up from germline, CDR1 is MNHEY and CDR2 is SMNVEV (reference sequence). The CDR3 sequence is 18 residues long. With V trimmed by 5 bases and J by 5 bases, 14 bases remained unmatched. The CDR3 is CASSKLPGLAEENNEQFF. The CDR3 nucleotides read TGTGCCAGCAGTAAATTACCGGGACTAGCGGAGGAGAACAATGAGCAGTTCTTC.

V and J are TRBV7-9 and TRBJ2-5; D is unresolved. Germline values: CDR1 SEHNR, CDR2 FQNEAQ (reference sequence). V dropped 4 bases and J dropped 4 bases, with 19 bases sitting between them. The CDR3 contains 16 residues. This CDR3 is CASSSRASPDRETQYF. DNA for the CDR3: TGTGCCAGCAGCTCCCGAGCGAGCCCAGATCGAGAGACCCAGTACTTC.

The rearrangement joins TRBV9 to TRBJ1-2, with D uncertain. The CDR3 has 14 amino acids. V dropped 4 bases and J dropped 2 bases, with 12 bases sitting between them. Germline values: CDR1 SGDLS, CDR2 YYNGEE. The CDR3 region is CASSTRTDNYGYTF. The CDR3 DNA is TGTGCCAGCAGCACCCGGACCGACAACTATGGCTACACCTTC.